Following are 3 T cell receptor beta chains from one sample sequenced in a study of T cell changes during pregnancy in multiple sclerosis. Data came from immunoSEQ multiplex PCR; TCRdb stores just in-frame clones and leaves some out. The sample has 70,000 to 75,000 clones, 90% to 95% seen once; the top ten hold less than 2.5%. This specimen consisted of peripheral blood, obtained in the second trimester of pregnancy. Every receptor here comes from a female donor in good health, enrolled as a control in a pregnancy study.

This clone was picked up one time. The CDR3 loop is CASSLQGSWQPQHF. The CDR3 nucleotides read TGTGCCAGCAGTCTACAGGGGTCCTGGCAGCCCCAGCATTTT. The chain is built from TRBV28 and TRBJ1-5, with TRBD1 matching 7 bases. In germline, CDR1 is MDHEN, CDR2 SYDVKM. With 5 bases clipped from V and 7 bases from J, the junction kept 8 bases outside the gene matches. This CDR3 has 14 amino acids.

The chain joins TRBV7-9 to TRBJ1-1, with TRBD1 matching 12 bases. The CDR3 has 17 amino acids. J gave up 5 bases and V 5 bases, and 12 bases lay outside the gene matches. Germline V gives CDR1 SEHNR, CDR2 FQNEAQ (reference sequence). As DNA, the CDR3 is TGTGCCAGCAGCCGCATGGGACAGGGGGCTCTGGGGACTGAAGCTTTCTTT. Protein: CASSRMGQGALGTEAFF.

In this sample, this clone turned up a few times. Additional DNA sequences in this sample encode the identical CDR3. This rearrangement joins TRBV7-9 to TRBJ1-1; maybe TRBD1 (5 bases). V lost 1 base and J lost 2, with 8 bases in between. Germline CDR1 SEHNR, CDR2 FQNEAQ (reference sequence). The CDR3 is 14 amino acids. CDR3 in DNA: TGTGCCAGCAGCTTAGGACAGTCTAACACTGAAGCTTTCTTT. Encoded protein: CASSLGQSNTEAFF.